Shown below are 30 T cell receptor beta chains from a single sample sequenced in a study of blood T cell repertoires in COVID-19. Assay: immunoSEQ multiplex PCR; the TCRdb copy retains only in-frame clones and omits some. This table has 240,000 or so clones, around 86% appearing once. Source material: peripheral blood. These receptors were taken from a man younger than 45 who had recovered from COVID-19.

This clone has more than one count but fewer than ten. The chain uses TRBV9 and TRBJ2-2; D call uncertain. The CDR3 covers 14 residues. Per the germline V gene, CDR1 is SGDLS and CDR2 is YYNGEE. V lost 4 bases, J lost 4 bases, and 11 bases lay in between. The chain's CDR3 is CASSPPYGTGELFF. As DNA, the CDR3 is TGTGCCAGCAGCCCTCCGTACGGCACCGGGGAGCTGTTTTTT.

The rearrangement links TRBV19 to TRBJ2-2; 10 nucleotides align to TRBD2. The V gene's germline CDR1 is LNHDA and CDR2 SQIVND (reference sequence). Trimming removed 2 bases from V and 0 bases from J; junction bases left unmatched: 9. The CDR3 contains 19 residues. In DNA, the CDR3 is TGTGCCAGTAGTATAAGTCGGTTGAGCGGGGGGGCGAACACCGGGGAGCTGTTTTTT. It codes for CASSISRLSGGANTGELFF.

This chain links TRBV6-1 with TRBJ1-4; D is possibly TRBD1 (6 bases). Between the trimmed V and J ends, which lost 1 base and 5 bases, there was a span of 17 bases. The CDR3 has 17 residues. The V gene's germline CDR1 is MNHNS and CDR2 SASEGT. The CDR3 DNA reads as TGTGCCAGCAGTGAAGAGGGGTCCGGGACACCGAATGAAAAACTGTTTTTT. This sequence encodes CASSEEGSGTPNEKLFF.

V is TRBV9 and J is TRBJ2-3, with 10 nucleotides matching TRBD2. CDR1 and CDR2 (germline): SGDLS, YYNGEE. The CDR3 length is 16 residues. Trimming cost V 4 bases and J 1 base; bases outside gene matches: 6. CDR3 residues: CASSPASGGGTDTQYF. CDR3 DNA sequence: TGTGCCAGCAGCCCGGCGAGCGGGGGGGGCACAGATACGCAGTATTTT. Variable domain in full (rest from reference TRBV9 and TRBJ2-3): DSGVTQTPKHLITATGQRVTLRCSPRSGDLSVYWYQQSLDQGLQFLIQYYNGEERAKGNILERFSAQQFPDLHSELNLSSLELGDSALYFCASSPASGGGTDTQYFGPGTRLTVL.

There are a few counts of this clone. The V and J genes are TRBV5-1 and TRBJ2-2, with 7 nucleotides matching TRBD1. Trimming at V came to 4 bases and at J to 0 bases, leaving 6 bases not matched to a gene. Looked up from germline, CDR1 is SGHRS and CDR2 is YFSETQ. This CDR3 is built from 16 residues. The CDR3 DNA follows: TGCGCCAGCAGCGTAGCCGGGACAGCGAACACCGGGGAGCTGTTTTTT. Translating gives CASSVAGTANTGELFF.

The chain combines TRBV2 with TRBJ2-2; possible D gene TRBD1, 6 bases. The ends were cut back, 4 bases at V and 1 base at J, with 10 bases in the middle. The CDR3 loop spans 15 amino acids. Per germline, CDR1 SNHLY and CDR2 FYNNEI. The CDR3 protein is CASSAQGLNTGELFF. The CDR3 bases are TGTGCCAGCAGTGCTCAGGGGCTGAACACCGGGGAGCTGTTTTTT.

The genes are TRBV5-6 and TRBJ2-5; D is perhaps TRBD1 (6 bases). V dropped 3 bases and J dropped 1 base, with 10 bases sitting between them. Germline CDR1 is SGHDT and CDR2 is YYEEEE. The CDR3 runs to 14 residues. The CDR3 loop is CASSSADSQETQYF. The CDR3 DNA follows: TGTGCCAGCAGCTCTGCGGACAGCCAAGAGACCCAGTACTTC.

This chain connects TRBV29-1 to TRBJ1-2, with 8 bases fitting TRBD1. Trimming at V came to 7 bases and at J to 8 bases, leaving 12 bases not matched to a gene. Germline assignment: CDR1 SQVTM and CDR2 ANQGSEA. This CDR3 has 13 amino acids. The CDR3 nucleotides read TGCAGCGCCACGGGACAGGCGGCGGGGGGCTACACCTTC. It yields the protein CSATGQAAGGYTF.

This chain uses TRBV6-4 with TRBJ2-7; D may be TRBD1 (5 bases). This CDR3 is 15 amino acids long. Between the trimmed V and J ends, which lost 5 bases and 0 bases, there was a span of 14 bases. Germline CDR1 and CDR2: MRHNA and SNTAGT. The CDR3 sequence is CASSKTGQVSYEQYF. The CDR3 DNA reads TGTGCCAGCAGTAAAACCGGACAAGTCTCCTACGAGCAGTACTTC.

The CDR3 is CASSQGNSGQETQYF. CDR3 sequence (DNA): TGCGCCAGCAGCCAAGGTAATAGCGGACAAGAGACCCAGTACTTC. The J gene is TRBJ2-5, the V gene TRBV4-1, with a tentative D call TRBD2 (6 bases). Trimming pared 1 base from V and 2 bases from J, leaving 11 bases between. CDR3 size: 15 residues. Germline V lookup: CDR1 MGHRA, CDR2 YSYEKL.

This rearrangement joins TRBV5-1 to TRBJ1-2; D uncertain. This CDR3 is 15 amino acids long. Germline-derived CDR1 and CDR2 are SGHRS and YFSETQ. The V end lost 0 bases, the J end lost 1 base, and 10 bases lay between the germline ends. In DNA form, the CDR3 reads TGCGCCAGCAGCTTGGGACACATCGTTAACTATGGCTACACCTTC. Its protein is CASSLGHIVNYGYTF. The full variable domain, in which reference TRBV5-1 and TRBJ1-2 provide the parts outside the CDR3, is KAGVTQTPRYLIKTRGQQVTLSCSPISGHRSVSWYQQTPGQGLQFLFEYFSETQRNKGNFPGRFSGRQFSNSRSEMNVSTLELGDSALYLCASSLGHIVNYGYTFGSGTRLTVV.

The chain recombines TRBV5-6 with TRBJ2-5, with 7 bases matching TRBD1. CDR3 length equals 15 residues. Germline V gene lookup returns CDR1 SGHDT and CDR2 YYEEEE. Losses at the gene ends were 2 bases for V and 3 bases for J; bases not matched to a gene: 7. CDR3 sequence (DNA): TGTGCCAGCAGCTTTTACAGGGGCGCGGAAGAGACCCAGTACTTC. It is translated as CASSFYRGAEETQYF.

J is TRBJ1-2 and V is TRBV5-1; 9 bases fit TRBD1. This CDR3 is built from 13 residues. Germline V gene data show CDR1 as SGHRS and CDR2 as YFSETQ. The V segment lost 0 bases and the J segment 6 bases; nucleotides outside the gene matches: 0. The CDR3 loop reads CASSLGQGDGYTF. The CDR3 region has the DNA TGCGCCAGCAGCTTGGGACAGGGGGATGGCTACACCTTC. The complete variable domain, with remaining parts taken from reference TRBV5-1 and TRBJ1-2, reads KAGVTQTPRYLIKTRGQQVTLSCSPISGHRSVSWYQQTPGQGLQFLFEYFSETQRNKGNFPGRFSGRQFSNSRSEMNVSTLELGDSALYLCASSLGQGDGYTFGSGTRLTVV.

The V and J genes are TRBV9 and TRBJ1-5; perhaps TRBD1 as D (6 bases). The CDR3 loop spans 13 amino acids. With 8 bases removed from V and 7 bases from J, the gap between germline ends came to 16 bases. Looked up from germline, CDR1 is SGDLS and CDR2 is YYNGEE. This chain's CDR3 is CASRQGKRQPQHF. The CDR3 DNA follows: TGTGCCAGTCGGCAGGGGAAACGGCAGCCCCAGCATTTT.

The V gene is TRBV7-6, the J gene TRBJ2-2; TRBD1 matches at 7 bases. The CDR3 covers 16 residues. Germline V gene lookup returns CDR1 SGHVS and CDR2 FNYEAQ. Trimming removed 0 bases from V and 5 bases from J; junction bases left unmatched: 6. The CDR3 nucleotides are TGTGCCAGCAGCTTAGCGACCCTGACAGGGACCGGGGAGCTGTTTTTT. Translated: CASSLATLTGTGELFF.

V gene TRBV2 combines with J gene TRBJ2-3, with 7 bases identical to TRBD2. Trimming removed 6 bases from V and 0 bases from J; junction bases left unmatched: 24. In germline, CDR1 is SNHLY, CDR2 FYNNEI. This CDR3 has 21 residues. CDR3 residues: CASRYSRAGVTGSSSTDTQYF. The CDR3 DNA follows: TGTGCCAGCAGATACAGCAGGGCGGGGGTCACCGGATCCAGTAGCACAGATACGCAGTATTTT. The full variable domain, with the rest looked up from reference TRBV2 and TRBJ2-3, is EPEVTQTPSHQVTQMGQEVILRCVPISNHLYFYWYRQILGQKVEFLVSFYNNEISEKSEIFDDQFSVERPDGSNFTLKIRSTKLEDSAMYFCASRYSRAGVTGSSSTDTQYFGPGTRLTVL.

V usage is TRBV5-1 and J usage is TRBJ2-6, with D possibly TRBD1 on 6 matching bases. Between the trimmed V and J ends, which lost 5 bases and 0 bases, there was a span of 15 bases. The CDR3 spans 17 residues. Germline CDR1 reads SGHRS; CDR2 reads YFSETQ. The DNA for the CDR3 is TGCGCCAGCAGAAACCCAGGGGAAAGCTCTGGGGCCAACGTCCTGACTTTC. It translates to CASRNPGESSGANVLTF.

The J gene is TRBJ2-1, the V gene TRBV7-8; a possible D gene is TRBD1 (6 bases). This CDR3 spans 15 amino acids. Trimming removed 5 bases from V and 9 bases from J, with 20 bases in between. Germline-derived CDR1 and CDR2 are SGHVS and FQNEAQ. In DNA, the CDR3 is TGTGCCAGCAGCCCAGTTTTGGGGGCGACGATTGAGCAGTTCTTC. Its protein product is CASSPVLGATIEQFF.

V is TRBV15 and J is TRBJ2-5; D gene unclear. CDR1 and CDR2 from the germline V gene are LNHNV and YYDKDF (reference sequence). CDR3 length equals 13 residues. The germline V and J ends were trimmed by 0 bases and 1 base, with 3 bases remaining between them. The CDR3 spells CATSRDSQETQYF. The CDR3 nucleotides are TGTGCCACCAGCAGAGACTCCCAAGAGACCCAGTACTTC.

The DNA of the CDR3 is TGTGCCAGCAGCCCGTCTCCCCAAGAGACCCAGTACTTC. Protein sequence: CASSPSPQETQYF. The chain recombines TRBV6-4 with TRBJ2-5; D gene unclear. Looked up from germline, CDR1 is MRHNA and CDR2 is SNTAGT. The length of the CDR3 is 13 residues. Trimming removed 6 bases from V and 1 base from J, with 9 bases in between.

The rearrangement joins TRBV6-1 to TRBJ1-2, with D unresolved. The CDR3 loop spans 14 amino acids. Germline V lookup: CDR1 MNHNS, CDR2 SASEGT. Trimming shortened V by 2 bases and J by 2 bases, and 9 bases separated the two germline ends. CDR3 nucleotide sequence: TGTGCCAGCAGTGAATCGGCGGGAAACTATGGCTACACCTTC. Translating it yields CASSESAGNYGYTF.

The J gene is TRBJ2-3, the V gene TRBV6-5; TRBD2 is a possible D gene (6 bases). Trimming pared 4 bases from V and 0 bases from J, leaving 14 bases between. Germline-derived CDR1 and CDR2 are MNHEY and SVGAGI. This CDR3 comprises 16 residues. The CDR3 spells CASSFGRGKSTDTQYF. The DNA for the CDR3 is TGTGCCAGCAGTTTTGGGCGGGGCAAAAGCACAGATACGCAGTATTTT.

The chain combines TRBV15 with TRBJ2-1; 7 nucleotides align to TRBD1. The CDR3 is 15 residues long. Germline CDR1 and CDR2: LNHNV and YYDKDF (reference sequence). Trimming at V came to 0 bases and at J to 6 bases, leaving 5 bases not matched to a gene. Here the CDR3 reads CATSRDRAGGNEQFF. The CDR3 DNA sequence: TGTGCCACCAGCAGAGATCGCGCAGGGGGCAATGAGCAGTTCTTC.

This clone came up once. The rearrangement links TRBV3-1 (or the pseudogene TRBV3-2) to TRBJ1-2; D may be TRBD1 (5 bases). With 4 bases removed from V and 6 bases from J, the gap between germline ends came to 12 bases. This CDR3 has 13 residues. Germline assignment: CDR1 LGHDT and CDR2 YNNKEL (reference sequence). Here the CDR3 reads CASSRRQFHGYTF. In DNA form, the CDR3 reads TGTGCCAGCAGCCGACGACAGTTCCATGGCTACACCTTC.

The chain uses TRBV10-3 and TRBJ2-5; 11 nucleotides line up with TRBD1. Trimming took 4 bases from V and 5 from J; bases not matched to a gene: 6. The CDR3 covers 15 residues. The germline CDR1 and CDR2 sequences are ENHRY and SYGVKD. The CDR3 region is CAISGTGTGGETQYF. As DNA, the CDR3 is TGTGCCATCAGTGGCACCGGGACAGGGGGGGAGACCCAGTACTTC.

V gene TRBV2 combines with J gene TRBJ2-2; D unresolved. Germline V CDR1 and CDR2: SNHLY, FYNNEI. V was trimmed by 6 bases and J by 5 bases, leaving 10 bases between them. This CDR3 comprises 13 residues. The CDR3 DNA sequence: TGTGCCAGCAGCCCCGAGAGTACCGGGGAGCTGTTTTTT. Its translation is CASSPESTGELFF.

The rearrangement links TRBV18 to TRBJ1-2; maybe TRBD1 (5 bases). Germline V gives CDR1 KGHSH, CDR2 LQKENI. V was trimmed by 2 bases and J by 1 base, leaving 8 bases between them. This CDR3 comprises 14 residues. CDR3 DNA: TGTGCCAGCTCACCAGCCCAGGGTAACTATGGCTACACCTTC. Translated: CASSPAQGNYGYTF.

The rearrangement links TRBV5-1 to TRBJ1-4; 8 bases align to TRBD1. Germline V gene sequence: CDR1 SGHRS, CDR2 YFSETQ. The V gene end was trimmed by 4 bases and the J gene end by 5 bases; junction bases not matched to a gene: 4. The CDR3 runs 14 residues. The CDR3 sequence: CASSRQGANEKLFF. As DNA, the CDR3 is TGCGCCAGCAGCCGCCAGGGGGCAAATGAAAAACTGTTTTTT.

V usage is TRBV6-6 and J usage is TRBJ2-7; D is possibly TRBD1 (6 bases). V dropped 0 bases and J dropped 4 bases, with 10 bases sitting between them. Germline V CDR1 and CDR2: MNHNY, SVGAGI (reference sequence). The CDR3 covers 14 residues. The CDR3 region is CASSYSEGDYEQYV. The CDR3, as DNA: TGTGCCAGCAGTTACTCAGAGGGGGATTACGAGCAGTACGTC.

This clone was counted between two and nine times. The chain has TRBV7-3 and TRBJ2-3; the D gene is possibly TRBD1 (5 bases). Germline loops: CDR1 SGHTA, CDR2 FQGTGA. The CDR3 contains 17 residues. Trimming took off 3 bases at V and 0 bases at J, with 16 bases between the two ends. In DNA, the CDR3 is TGTGCCAGCAGCTTCTTGGGGCAGGACCTTAGCACAGATACGCAGTATTTT. It is translated as CASSFLGQDLSTDTQYF. The variable domain in full, with the rest retrieved from reference TRBV7-3 and TRBJ2-3, is GAGVSQTPSNKVTEKGKYVELRCDPISGHTALYWYRQSLGQGPEFLIYFQGTGAADDSGLPNDRFFAVRPEGSVSTLKIQRTERGDSAVYLCASSFLGQDLSTDTQYFGPGTRLTVL.